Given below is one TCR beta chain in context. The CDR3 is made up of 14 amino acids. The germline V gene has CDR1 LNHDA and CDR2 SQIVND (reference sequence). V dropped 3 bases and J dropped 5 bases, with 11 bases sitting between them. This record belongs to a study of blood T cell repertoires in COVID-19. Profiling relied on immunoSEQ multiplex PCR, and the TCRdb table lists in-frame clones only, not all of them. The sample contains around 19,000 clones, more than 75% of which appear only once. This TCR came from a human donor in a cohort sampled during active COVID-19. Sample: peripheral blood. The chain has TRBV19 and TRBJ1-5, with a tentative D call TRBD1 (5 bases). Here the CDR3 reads CASSIRQGDQPQHF. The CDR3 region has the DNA TGTGCCAGTAGTATTCGCCAGGGCGATCAGCCCCAGCATTTT.